These 9 T cell receptor beta chains came from one sample sequenced in a study of blood T cell repertoires in COVID-19. This table comes from immunoSEQ multiplex PCR, and its TCRdb copy is limited to in-frame clones, with some not included. The sample comprises about 410,000 clones, approximately 91% of which are singletons, and less than 2% rests with the top ten. Sequenced material: peripheral blood. The origin of the receptors is a woman aged 40 to 49 with COVID-19, enrolled during active disease.

The V call is TRBV21-1, the J call TRBJ2-7; the table's D call of TRBD1 was not tested on the DNA. TRBV21-1 is an annotated pseudogene. The CDR3 extends over 16 amino acids. The CDR3 bases are TGTGCCAGCAGCGCCCGACAGGATAGGGACTCCTACGAGCAGTACTTC. This encodes CASSARQDRDSYEQYF.

This sequence joins TRBV19 and TRBJ1-4, with no clear D. This CDR3 has 14 residues. CDR1 and CDR2 from the germline V gene are LNHDA and SQIVND (reference sequence). With 7 bases removed from V and 0 bases from J, the gap between germline ends came to 9 bases. This chain's CDR3 is CASMVGATNEKLFF. DNA of the CDR3: TGTGCCAGTATGGTTGGAGCAACTAATGAAAAACTGTTTTTT. The full variable domain, with the rest looked up from reference TRBV19 and TRBJ1-4, is DGGITQSPKYLFRKEGQNVTLSCEQNLNHDAMYWYRQDPGQGLRLIYYSQIVNDFQKGDIAEGYSVSREKKESFPLTVTSAQKNPTAFYLCASMVGATNEKLFFGSGTQLSVL.

This clone was seen once. For the CDR3, the DNA is TGTGCCATCACTCCGACAGCGAACTATGGCTACACCTTC. Its protein product is CAITPTANYGYTF. V gene TRBV10-3 combines with J gene TRBJ1-2, with D perhaps matching TRBD1 (5 bases). There are 13 residues in the CDR3. V was cut by 7 bases and J by 2 bases, with 11 bases left in between. Germline CDR1 is ENHRY and CDR2 is SYGVKD.

The genes are TRBV28 and TRBJ1-1; tentatively, D is TRBD1 (5 bases). The V end lost 6 bases, the J end lost 1 base, and 12 bases lay between the germline ends. Germline V gives CDR1 MDHEN, CDR2 SYDVKM. There are 14 residues in the CDR3. The CDR3 DNA follows: TGTGCCAGCAGATACAGGAGAAGGAACACTGAAGCTTTCTTT. This translates into CASRYRRRNTEAFF.

This sequence joins TRBV28 and TRBJ2-1, with 8 bases that match TRBD1. This CDR3 is built from 11 residues. Germline assignment: CDR1 MDHEN and CDR2 SYDVKM. Germline trimming cut 6 bases from V and 16 bases from J; bases unmatched to any gene: 8. DNA of the CDR3: TGTGCCAGCAGCAAACGGACAGGGTTATTCTTC. It codes for CASSKRTGLFF.

The rearrangement uses TRBV6-5 and TRBJ1-6, with D tentatively TRBD1 (6 bases). This CDR3 region has 15 residues. Germline V gives CDR1 MNHEY, CDR2 SVGAGI. V lost 10 bases, J lost 9 bases, and 22 bases lay in between. CDR3 in amino acids: CATSEGQNLGSPLHF. The CDR3 DNA sequence: TGTGCCACGTCTGAGGGACAAAACCTTGGTTCACCCCTCCACTTT.

The rearrangement uses TRBV19 and TRBJ2-1; D call uncertain. Between the trimmed V and J ends, which lost 3 bases and 3 bases, there was a span of 6 bases. CDR3 size: 13 residues. Germline V gene sequence: CDR1 LNHDA, CDR2 SQIVND (reference sequence). DNA of the CDR3: TGTGCCAGTAGTATCTCAGACTACAATGAGCAGTTCTTC. It is translated as CASSISDYNEQFF.

The rearrangement uses TRBV28 and TRBJ2-4; weak D call: TRBD1 (6 bases). V was cut by 6 bases and J by 2 bases, with 14 bases left in between. The CDR3 runs to 15 residues. Germline V gene data show CDR1 as MDHEN and CDR2 as SYDVKM. The CDR3 nucleotides read TGTGCCAGCAGGAGTATACAGGGTTCCAAAAACATTCAGTACTTC. Its translation is CASRSIQGSKNIQYF.

This chain uses TRBV6-2 or TRBV6-3 with TRBJ1-5, with TRBD1 identical over 10 bases. Germline-derived CDR1 and CDR2 are MNHEY and SVGEGT. The CDR3 has 17 residues. V gave up 6 bases and J gave up 2 bases; unmatched junction bases: 10. In nucleotides, the CDR3 is TGTGCCAGCAGACCTGGGACAGGGGTTGGCGGCAATCAGCCCCAGCATTTT. Amino acid sequence: CASRPGTGVGGNQPQHF.